The 31 T cell receptor beta chains presented below share a single source sample, sequenced in a study of blood T cell repertoires in COVID-19. The protocol was immunoSEQ multiplex PCR, while the TCRdb copy is restricted to in-frame clones and leaves out a portion. The sample shows about 170,000 clones, about four fifths of them seen only once. Sequenced: peripheral blood. Receptors originate from a woman aged 70-85 years who had recovered from COVID-19.

This clone was seen once. The chain recombines TRBV7-2 with TRBJ2-1, with TRBD2 matching over 8 bases. The V and J ends lost 5 bases and 0 bases, in that order; junction bases with no gene match: 6. The CDR3 contains 16 residues. Germline V gene lookup returns CDR1 SGHTA and CDR2 FQGNSA. CDR3 sequence reads: CASSPGGGNSYNEQFF. Written as DNA, the CDR3 is TGTGCCAGCAGCCCCGGGGGGGGGAACTCCTACAATGAGCAGTTCTTC.

The chain recombines TRBV12-3 or TRBV12-4 with TRBJ1-1; D unresolved. V was trimmed by 6 bases and J by 0 bases, leaving 8 bases between them. The CDR3 consists of 13 residues. The CDR3 nucleotides read TGTGCCAGCAGAGCCGTCCTGAACACTGAAGCTTTCTTT. Its protein is CASRAVLNTEAFF.

This clone has a single count. The V call is TRBV2, the J call TRBJ1-6; weak D call: TRBD1 (6 bases). V gave up 4 bases and J gave up 6 bases, with 13 bases separating them. The germline V gene has CDR1 SNHLY and CDR2 FYNNEI. The CDR3 is 15 residues long. The CDR3 DNA reads as TGTGCCAGCAGTGGGGCGGGGGGGCCTAATTCACCCCTCCACTTT. It translates to CASSGAGGPNSPLHF.

The chain has TRBV3-1 (or the pseudogene TRBV3-2) and TRBJ1-1, with unresolved D. Germline V gene lookup returns CDR1 LGHDT and CDR2 YNNKEL (reference sequence). Trimming stripped 8 bases from V and 11 bases from J, with 15 bases between. This CDR3 spans 11 amino acids. CDR3 sequence (DNA): TGTGCCAGCCGAGGACGGGGTGGGGCTTTCTTT. This gives the protein CASRGRGGAFF.

The V gene is TRBV7-8, the J gene TRBJ1-5; D may be TRBD1 (6 bases). V lost 0 bases and J 1 base, leaving 13 bases between the germline ends. This CDR3 contains 17 residues. Germline V CDR1 and CDR2: SGHVS, FQNEAQ. Here the CDR3 DNA reads TGTGCCAGCAGCTTAGCGGGGCGGGGGCCCAGCAATCAGCCCCAGCATTTT. It specifies CASSLAGRGPSNQPQHF. Full variable domain (missing parts from reference TRBV7-8 and TRBJ1-5): GAGVSQSPRYKVAKRGQDVALRCDPISGHVSLFWYQQALGQGPEFLTYFQNEAQLDKSGLPSDRFFAERPEGSVSTLKIQRTQQEDSAVYLCASSLAGRGPSNQPQHFGDGTRLSIL.

The chain employs TRBV28 and TRBJ2-7, with TRBD2 matching 10 bases. The CDR3 totals 19 residues. J lost 3 bases, V lost 3 bases, and 17 bases had no gene match. The V gene's germline CDR1 is MDHEN and CDR2 SYDVKM. The CDR3 loop is CASSFPVGSGRFGDYEQYF. The CDR3, as DNA: TGTGCCAGCAGTTTCCCTGTGGGTAGCGGGAGGTTTGGGGACTACGAGCAGTACTTC.

The chain couples TRBV28 to TRBJ2-7, with a tentative D call TRBD2 (6 bases). V was trimmed by 10 bases and J by 2 bases, leaving 15 bases between them. Germline CDR1 is MDHEN and CDR2 is SYDVKM. The CDR3 has 13 amino acids. The CDR3 protein is CATSSGLPYEQYF. In nucleotides, the CDR3 is TGTGCCACCTCATCGGGACTCCCCTACGAGCAGTACTTC.

The V and J genes are TRBV18 and TRBJ2-7; weak D call: TRBD1 (6 bases). V dropped 8 bases and J dropped 1 base, with 12 bases sitting between them. The CDR3 length is 13 residues. CDR1 is KGHSH, CDR2 LQKENI, per germline. The CDR3 here is CASTSGVSYEQYF. The CDR3 DNA follows: TGTGCCAGCACCTCAGGGGTTTCCTACGAGCAGTACTTC.

As to this clone: This may come from a read error, since a much larger clone is one base off. In DNA form, the CDR3 reads TGCGCCAGCAGCCAAGAAGGCGGGTTGGAGCAGCACTTC. This gives the protein CASSQEGGLEQHF. The V gene is TRBV4-3, the J gene TRBJ2-7; D is possibly TRBD2 (5 bases). This CDR3 has 13 amino acids. Germline V gene lookup returns CDR1 LGHNA and CDR2 YSLEER.

The chain links TRBV9 to TRBJ1-1, with D hard to call. The CDR3 covers 12 residues. Between the trimmed V and J ends, which lost 3 bases and 1 base, there was a span of 4 bases. Germline CDR1 reads SGDLS; CDR2 reads YYNGEE. The CDR3 here is CASSARNTEAFF. Here the CDR3 DNA reads TGTGCCAGCAGCGCCCGGAACACTGAAGCTTTCTTT.

This rearrangement joins TRBV3-1 (or the pseudogene TRBV3-2) to TRBJ1-3; no reliable D call. The CDR3 consists of 17 residues. The ends were cut back, 7 bases at V and 0 bases at J, with 19 bases in the middle. Germline assignment: CDR1 LGHDT and CDR2 YNNKEL (reference sequence). This CDR3 reads CASNSPPHCSSGNTIYF. The CDR3 DNA reads TGTGCCAGCAACAGCCCCCCTCACTGTAGCTCTGGAAACACCATATATTTT.

This clone came up once. The CDR3 nucleotides read TGCGCCAGCCGGAGGGAATACGAGCAGTACTTC. It is translated as CASRREYEQYF. The chain couples TRBV10-2 to TRBJ2-7; tentatively, D is TRBD2 (6 bases). Trimming stripped 8 bases from V and 4 bases from J, with 9 bases between. The CDR3 extends over 11 amino acids. Germline V gene data show CDR1 as WSHSY and CDR2 as SAAADI.

This chain connects TRBV9 to TRBJ2-2; D unresolved. V shed 3 bases and J shed 2 bases, with 8 bases lying between them. The CDR3 has 14 amino acids. Per germline, CDR1 SGDLS and CDR2 YYNGEE. CDR3 coding DNA: TGTGCCAGCAGCGCCGTTTTTAACACCGGGGAGCTGTTTTTT. Translation: CASSAVFNTGELFF. The full variable domain, rest sourced from reference TRBV9 and TRBJ2-2, is DSGVTQTPKHLITATGQRVTLRCSPRSGDLSVYWYQQSLDQGLQFLIQYYNGEERAKGNILERFSAQQFPDLHSELNLSSLELGDSALYFCASSAVFNTGELFFGEGSRLTVL.

As regards this clone: Given a much more abundant clone one base away, this may be a read error. The V gene is TRBV7-9, the J gene TRBJ1-2; 7 positions match TRBD1. The V segment lost 4 bases and the J segment 5 bases; nucleotides outside the gene matches: 4. CDR1 is SEHNR, CDR2 FQNEAQ, per germline (reference sequence). This CDR3 has 13 residues. The CDR3 spells CASSSGTAYGYTF. CDR3 coding DNA: TGTGCCAGCAGCTCCGGGACAGCTTATGGCTACACCTTC.

The V gene is TRBV5-1, the J gene TRBJ2-3, with D unresolved. V was trimmed by 4 bases and J by 2 bases, leaving 8 bases between them. The CDR3 runs to 13 residues. Germline CDR1 reads SGHRS; CDR2 reads YFSETQ. The CDR3 DNA is TGCGCCAGCAGCGCAAGCTACACAGATACGCAGTATTTT. It specifies CASSASYTDTQYF.

The V call is TRBV5-1, the J call TRBJ2-2, with 9 bases fitting TRBD1. The CDR3 is 14 residues long. The junction had 3 bases not matched to a gene; V was cut back by 2 bases and J by 7 bases. The germline CDR1 and CDR2 sequences are SGHRS and YFSETQ. CDR3 nucleotides: TGCGCCAGCAGCTTACAGGGGGCTGACGGGGAGCTGTTTTTT. Amino acids: CASSLQGADGELFF.

The chain uses TRBV3-1 (or the pseudogene TRBV3-2) and TRBJ2-5; TRBD2 matches at 11 bases. With 0 bases clipped from V and 5 bases from J, the junction kept 14 bases outside the gene matches. This CDR3 region has 19 residues. The V gene's germline CDR1 is LGHDT and CDR2 YNNKEL (reference sequence). The CDR3 sequence is CASSQEGSGGAGFRETQYF. The CDR3 DNA sequence: TGTGCCAGCAGCCAAGAAGGTAGCGGGGGGGCCGGCTTTCGGGAGACCCAGTACTTC.

The rearrangement joins TRBV9 to TRBJ1-1; TRBD1 might be the D (5 bases). The V and J ends lost 4 bases and 9 bases respectively, with 13 bases between them. The V gene's germline CDR1 is SGDLS and CDR2 YYNGEE. The CDR3 has 12 amino acids. The CDR3 region has the DNA TGTGCCAGCAGCCCCCCAGGGTTGAAAGCTTTCTTT. Translated: CASSPPGLKAFF. Based on the CDR3 plus reference TRBV9 and TRBJ1-1, the full variable domain is DSGVTQTPKHLITATGQRVTLRCSPRSGDLSVYWYQQSLDQGLQFLIQYYNGEERAKGNILERFSAQQFPDLHSELNLSSLELGDSALYFCASSPPGLKAFFGQGTRLTVV.

The chain employs TRBV4-1 and TRBJ2-7; D is undetermined. Germline V gene data show CDR1 as MGHRA and CDR2 as YSYEKL. This CDR3 region has 14 residues. V was cut by 1 base and J by 5 bases, with 12 bases left in between. The DNA of the CDR3 is TGCGCCAGCAGCCAAGGTCTAGTGTTGGACGAGCAGTACTTC. Protein: CASSQGLVLDEQYF.

The J gene is TRBJ2-2, the V gene TRBV19; D may be TRBD2 (7 bases). V was trimmed by 11 bases and J by 0 bases, leaving 13 bases between them. Germline CDR1 is LNHDA and CDR2 is SQIVND (reference sequence). The CDR3 totals 14 residues. This CDR3 is CASGGQTNTGELFF. DNA for the CDR3: TGTGCCTCCGGGGGGCAGACGAACACCGGGGAGCTGTTTTTT.

This clone appeared many times. This chain connects TRBV3-1 (or the pseudogene TRBV3-2) to TRBJ1-2; D is unresolved. Germline CDR1 and CDR2: LGHDT and YNNKEL (reference sequence). This CDR3 is built from 13 residues. V lost 0 bases, J lost 1 base, and 3 bases lay in between. DNA for the CDR3: TGTGCCAGCAGCCAAGACAGTAACTATGGCTACACCTTC. Its protein is CASSQDSNYGYTF.

This sequence joins TRBV6-5 and TRBJ1-6; 7 nucleotides agree with TRBD1. V was clipped by 10 bases and J by 9 bases; unmatched bases: 12. The V gene's germline CDR1 is MNHEY and CDR2 SVGAGI. The CDR3 contains 14 residues. The CDR3, as DNA: TGTGCCACTGGCCCAGGGGGAAGGGGTTCACCCCTCCACTTT. Translated, it gives CATGPGGRGSPLHF.

This sequence joins TRBV10-1 and TRBJ1-5; 9 bases line up with TRBD1. This CDR3 comprises 16 residues. After removal of 2 bases from V and 5 bases from J, the junction contained 7 bases not matched to a gene. Germline loops: CDR1 WNHNN, CDR2 SYGVQD (reference sequence). The CDR3 reads CASSERGQGYDQPQHF. CDR3 DNA: TGCGCCAGCAGTGAGCGGGGACAGGGCTACGATCAGCCCCAGCATTTT.

The chain recombines TRBV19 with TRBJ2-3, with TRBD2 matching 7 bases. The CDR3 has 14 residues. Germline V lookup: CDR1 LNHDA, CDR2 SQIVND (reference sequence). With 4 bases clipped from V and 5 bases from J, the junction kept 6 bases outside the gene matches. CDR3 in DNA: TGTGCCAGTAGTACCCTGGGGGGGATAGATACGCAGTATTTT. It codes for CASSTLGGIDTQYF.

The chain is built from TRBV15 and TRBJ2-5; 7 bases line up with TRBD2. The germline V gene has CDR1 LNHNV and CDR2 YYDKDF (reference sequence). The CDR3 has 16 amino acids. V lost 1 base and J lost 2; bases outside the gene matches: 7. The CDR3 is CATSRGEGTHQETQYF. The CDR3 DNA sequence: TGTGCCACCAGCAGAGGGGAGGGGACGCATCAAGAGACCCAGTACTTC.

V usage is TRBV27 and J usage is TRBJ2-4; maybe TRBD1 (7 bases). Trimming took off 7 bases at V and 7 bases at J, with 14 bases between the two ends. Looked up from germline, CDR1 is MNHEY and CDR2 is SMNVEV (reference sequence). This CDR3 region has 13 residues. As DNA, the CDR3 is TGTGCCAGCACCCCCCCAGGGGGGAACATTCAGTACTTC. Protein product: CASTPPGGNIQYF.

The CDR3 is CASSYEATRGTDTQYF. CDR3 coding DNA: TGTGCCAGCAGTTACGAGGCGACCCGTGGGACAGATACGCAGTATTTT. This sequence joins TRBV6-5 and TRBJ2-3; no definite D call. With 2 bases removed from V and 3 bases from J, the gap between germline ends came to 15 bases. The CDR3 length is 16 residues. CDR1 and CDR2 (germline): MNHEY, SVGAGI.

This clone was found a few times. This rearrangement joins TRBV11-2 to TRBJ2-1; 9 positions match TRBD2. Trimming took 4 bases from V and 6 from J; bases not matched to a gene: 7. Germline CDR1 SGHAT, CDR2 FQNNGV. The CDR3 loop spans 15 amino acids. For the CDR3, the DNA is TGTGCCAGCAGCTCCATAGCGGGGGTGTCCAATGAGCAGTTCTTC. It yields the protein CASSSIAGVSNEQFF. Supplemented by reference TRBV11-2 and TRBJ2-1, the full variable domain reads EAGVAQSPRYKIIEKRQSVAFWCNPISGHATLYWYQQILGQGPKLLIQFQNNGVVDDSQLPKDRFSAERLKGVDSTLKIQPAKLEDSAVYLCASSSIAGVSNEQFFGPGTRLTVL.

The chain couples TRBV28 to TRBJ1-4; 7 bases align to TRBD1. The CDR3 consists of 15 residues. In germline, CDR1 is MDHEN, CDR2 SYDVKM. The ends lost 6 bases at V and 10 bases at J; junction bases unmatched: 14. CDR3 region: CASSPPQGTGAKLFF. CDR3 bases: TGTGCCAGCAGCCCCCCACAGGGGACCGGGGCAAAACTGTTTTTT.

The genes are TRBV28 and TRBJ2-7; the match to TRBD2 covers 11 bases. The V and J ends lost 6 bases and 4 bases, in that order; junction bases with no gene match: 8. The CDR3 has 15 amino acids. From germline, CDR1 is MDHEN and CDR2 SYDVKM. Written as DNA, the CDR3 is TGTGCCAGCAGCCCAGCCGGGACTAGCGGATACGAGCAGTACTTC. This sequence encodes CASSPAGTSGYEQYF.

This chain uses TRBV5-4 with TRBJ2-7; 10 bases map to TRBD2. V lost 4 bases, J lost 5 bases, and 12 bases stayed unmatched. CDR3 size: 16 residues. The germline CDR1 and CDR2 sequences are SGHNT and YYREEE (reference sequence). The DNA of the CDR3 is TGTGCCAGCAGCCCAGGGACTAGCGCTTCGATGAACGAGCAGTACTTC. Amino acid sequence: CASSPGTSASMNEQYF.